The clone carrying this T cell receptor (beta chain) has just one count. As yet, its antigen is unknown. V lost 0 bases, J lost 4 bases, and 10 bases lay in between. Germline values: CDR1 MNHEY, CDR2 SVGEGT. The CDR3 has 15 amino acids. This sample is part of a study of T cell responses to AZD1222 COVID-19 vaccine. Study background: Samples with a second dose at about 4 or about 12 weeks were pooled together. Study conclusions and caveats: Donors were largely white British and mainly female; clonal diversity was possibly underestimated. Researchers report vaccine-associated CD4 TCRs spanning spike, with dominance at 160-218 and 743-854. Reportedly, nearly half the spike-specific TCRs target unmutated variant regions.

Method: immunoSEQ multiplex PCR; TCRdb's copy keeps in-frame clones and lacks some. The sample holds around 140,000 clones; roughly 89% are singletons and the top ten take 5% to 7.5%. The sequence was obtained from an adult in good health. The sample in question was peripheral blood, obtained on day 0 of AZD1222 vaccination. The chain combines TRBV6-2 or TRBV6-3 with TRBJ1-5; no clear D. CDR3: CASSYSRGKNQPQHF. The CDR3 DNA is TGTGCCAGCAGTTACTCGCGAGGGAAGAATCAGCCCCAGCATTTT.